Following are 30 T cell receptor beta chains from one sample sequenced in a study of post-analysis software for immune sequencing data. These receptors are not linked to any known antigen. Study-level results: Roughly five TRBV segments, including TRBV5-6, TRBV5-1 and TRBV20-1, were more frequent in patients than controls.

The library was made from cDNA and included unique molecular identifiers. TCRdb re-analysed the PCR reads in MiXCR, keeping a single row per CDR3 protein. The sample yields hundreds of thousands of distinct CDR3 sequences, roughly three fifths seen once. The specimen was blood. All receptors come from a girl aged 2 to 9 with multiple sclerosis.

The chain joins TRBV6-5 to TRBJ1-2; D perhaps matches TRBD1 (5 bases). This CDR3 is built from 14 residues. Germline assignment: CDR1 MNHEY and CDR2 SVGAGI. V was cut by 0 bases and J by 3 bases, with 8 bases left in between. The CDR3 reads CASSYSGGDYGYTF. In DNA, the CDR3 is TGTGCCAGCAGTTACTCAGGAGGGGACTATGGCTACACCTTC.

This clonotype was found once. The chain is built from TRBV7-9 and TRBJ2-6; maybe TRBD2 (7 bases). Looked up from germline, CDR1 is SEHNR and CDR2 is FQNEAQ (reference sequence). Trimming took 6 bases from V and 1 from J, leaving 19 bases between them. CDR3 size: 18 residues. The CDR3 sequence: CASSSYREGASGANVLTF. CDR3 DNA sequence: TGTGCCAGCAGTTCGTACAGGGAGGGTGCGTCTGGGGCCAACGTCCTGACTTTC. Variable domain in full (rest from reference TRBV7-9 and TRBJ2-6): DTGVSQNPRHKITKRGQNVTFRCDPISEHNRLYWYRQTLGQGPEFLTYFQNEAQLEKSRLLSDRFSAERPKGSFSTLEIQRTEQGDSAMYLCASSSYREGASGANVLTFGAGSRLTVL.

This clonotype was detected a few times. This chain uses TRBV29-1 with TRBJ2-7; D unclear. V lost 4 bases and J 0 bases, leaving 16 bases between the germline ends. This CDR3 is 15 amino acids long. The V gene's germline CDR1 is SQVTM and CDR2 ANQGSEA. CDR3: CSVARPGPSSYEQYF. CDR3 DNA sequence: TGCAGCGTTGCCCGGCCGGGCCCCAGCTCCTACGAGCAGTACTTC.

This clonotype was seen only a few times. The V gene is TRBV30, the J gene TRBJ1-1; possible D gene TRBD1, 5 bases. Germline CDR1 GTSNPN, CDR2 SVGIG (reference sequence). CDR3 length equals 13 residues. Trimming cost V 4 bases and J 1 base, with 10 bases left between them. The DNA for the CDR3 is TGTGCCTGGAACTTTAGGGGGAACACTGAAGCTTTCTTT. It codes for CAWNFRGNTEAFF.

This clonotype was seen only once. J is TRBJ2-5 and V is TRBV20-1, with 11 bases lining up with TRBD2. V lost 3 bases, J lost 1 base, and 1 base stayed unmatched. The CDR3 runs 14 residues. Germline V gives CDR1 DFQATT, CDR2 SNEGSKA (reference sequence). The CDR3 is CSASGTSGQETQYF. For the CDR3, the DNA is TGCAGTGCTAGCGGGACTAGCGGCCAAGAGACCCAGTACTTC.

This clonotype has just a few counts. The genes are TRBV6-2 or TRBV6-3 and TRBJ2-6; the D is unclear. The germline V gene encodes CDR1 MNHEY and CDR2 SVGEGT. This CDR3 has 15 residues. Trimming stripped 8 bases from V and 0 bases from J, with 11 bases between. The DNA for the CDR3 is TGTGCCAGCGGACCCTTTATCTCTGGGGCCAACGTCCTGACTTTC. Its protein is CASGPFISGANVLTF.

V usage is TRBV24-1 and J usage is TRBJ1-4; TRBD1 agrees at 8 bases. The V gene's germline CDR1 is KGHDR and CDR2 SFDVKD. The CDR3 is made up of 17 amino acids. V shed 0 bases and J 4 bases; nucleotides not matched to a gene: 6. The CDR3 loop is CATSDLKPGQDNEKLFF. CDR3 in DNA: TGTGCCACCAGTGATTTGAAGCCGGGACAGGATAATGAAAAACTGTTTTTT.

The chain couples TRBV5-1 to TRBJ2-5; D is ambiguous. The closer fit of TRBJ2-7 to the DNA end suggests the J call may be wrong. The CDR3 spans 14 residues. Germline V gene lookup returns CDR1 SGHRS and CDR2 YFSETQ. The CDR3 is CASSLGVNPYEQYF. The CDR3, as DNA: TGCGCCAGCAGCTTGGGGGTAAACCCCTACGAGCAGTACTTC.

Note on this clonotype: The junction departs from the called germline gene at one end, perhaps through a read error. The CDR3 nucleotides read TGTGCCACCAGTGAGGACCAAATTGGCCTTGGAGGCATTCGGTACTTC. Its protein product is CATSEDQIGLGGIRYF. V and J are TRBV24-1 and TRBJ2-4; D possibly corresponds to TRBD2 (5 bases). Germline V CDR1 and CDR2: KGHDR, SFDVKD. There are 16 residues in the CDR3.

The V gene is TRBV5-1, the J gene TRBJ1-1; TRBD1 matches 10 bases. Germline V gene lookup returns CDR1 SGHRS and CDR2 YFSETQ. The CDR3 extends over 16 amino acids. V shed 2 bases and J 0 bases; nucleotides not matched to a gene: 4. This CDR3 is CASSFGQGELNTEAFF. The CDR3 DNA reads TGCGCCAGCAGCTTTGGACAGGGGGAACTGAACACTGAAGCTTTCTTT.

The CDR3 spells CASSLAGGQELYGYTF. CDR3 bases: TGCGCCAGCAGCTTGGCCGGGGGACAGGAACTGTATGGCTACACCTTC. The chain is built from TRBV5-1 and TRBJ1-2; 8 bases fit TRBD1. CDR3 length equals 16 residues. After removal of 0 bases from V and 5 bases from J, the junction contained 9 bases not matched to a gene. CDR1 and CDR2 from the germline V gene are SGHRS and YFSETQ.

V and J are TRBV2 and TRBJ2-3; D gene unclear. Germline V gene sequence: CDR1 SNHLY, CDR2 FYNNEI. The CDR3 is 16 amino acids. V was cut by 5 bases and J by 3 bases, with 18 bases left in between. CDR3 sequence: CASSSKGLVGTDTQYF. DNA of the CDR3: TGTGCCAGCAGTTCAAAAGGGCTAGTTGGTACAGATACGCAGTATTTT.

The genes are TRBV15 and TRBJ2-6; tentatively, D is TRBD2 (6 bases). The CDR3 covers 20 residues. CDR1 is LNHNV, CDR2 YYDKDF, per germline (reference sequence). Trimming removed 0 bases at V and 0 bases at J, with 18 bases between. The CDR3 loop is CATSRDSYRDFVSGANVLTF. CDR3 DNA sequence: TGTGCCACCAGCAGAGATTCTTATCGGGACTTTGTCTCTGGGGCCAACGTCCTGACTTTC.

The chain employs TRBV6-1 and TRBJ2-7; D call uncertain. CDR1 MNHNS and CDR2 SASEGT come from the germline V gene. The CDR3 is 14 residues long. The V and J ends lost 4 bases and 0 bases respectively, with 10 bases between them. The CDR3 DNA reads as TGTGCCAGCAGTGTTGGCAGAACCTCCTACGAGCAGTACTTC. It is translated as CASSVGRTSYEQYF.

This chain links TRBV5-5 with TRBJ1-2, with D unresolved. With 0 bases removed from V and 6 bases from J, the gap between germline ends came to 6 bases. Germline CDR1 SGHKS, CDR2 YYEKEE (reference sequence). The CDR3 runs to 12 residues. CDR3 in amino acids: CASSLDMNGYTF. The DNA for the CDR3 is TGTGCCAGCAGCTTGGACATGAATGGCTACACCTTC.

The chain couples TRBV13 to TRBJ2-3, with unresolved D. V dropped 0 bases and J dropped 4 bases, with 8 bases sitting between them. Germline CDR1 and CDR2: PRHDT and FYEKMQ (reference sequence). CDR3 length: 14 residues. As DNA, the CDR3 is TGTGCCAGCAGCTTAGGCCGCGCGGCAGATACGCAGTATTTT. This sequence encodes CASSLGRAADTQYF.

The genes are TRBV20-1 and TRBJ2-7, with D perhaps matching TRBD1 (6 bases). V lost 2 bases to trimming and J lost 10 bases, with 21 bases between them. The length of the CDR3 is 14 residues. CDR1 is DFQATT and CDR2 is SNEGSKA in the germline V gene (reference sequence). The CDR3 here is CSARPVTGTWAQYF. As DNA, the CDR3 is TGCAGTGCTAGACCCGTGACAGGTACCTGGGCCCAGTACTTC.

The V gene is TRBV4-1, the J gene TRBJ1-4; tentative D call: TRBD1 (6 bases). Per the germline V gene, CDR1 is MGHRA and CDR2 is YSYEKL. V shed 2 bases and J shed 3 bases, with 10 bases lying between them. The CDR3 covers 15 residues. This chain's CDR3 is CASSQLRGANEKLFF. The CDR3 coding sequence is TGCGCCAGCAGCCAACTCAGGGGTGCTAATGAAAAACTGTTTTTT.

There are a few counts of this clonotype. The chain joins TRBV7-2 to TRBJ2-3; 7 nucleotides line up with TRBD2. CDR3 length: 15 amino acids. CDR1 and CDR2 from the germline V gene are SGHTA and FQGNSA. V lost 3 bases, J lost 4 bases, and 7 bases stayed unmatched. CDR3 protein: CASSFQGGGSDTQYF. The CDR3 nucleotides read TGTGCCAGCAGCTTCCAGGGCGGGGGATCAGATACGCAGTATTTT.

The V call is TRBV12-5, the J call TRBJ2-7; no definite D call. The CDR3 consists of 11 residues. Trimming cost V 6 bases and J 6 bases, with 9 bases left between them. CDR1 and CDR2 from the germline V gene are LGHNT and FRNRAP. The CDR3 DNA sequence: TGTGCTAGTGGGGACCACGGCGAGCAGTACTTC. Encoded protein: CASGDHGEQYF.

The rearrangement uses TRBV10-3 and TRBJ2-3; D is uncertain. The CDR3 loop spans 15 amino acids. V lost 3 bases to trimming and J lost 0 bases, with 10 bases between them. Germline V lookup: CDR1 ENHRY, CDR2 SYGVKD. The CDR3: CAISETVGSTDTQYF. For the CDR3, the DNA is TGTGCCATCAGTGAAACGGTGGGGAGCACAGATACGCAGTATTTT.

The gene calls are TRBV10-2 and TRBJ2-3; 7 bases are a match to TRBD2. CDR1 is WSHSY and CDR2 is SAAADI in the germline V gene. J lost 0 bases, V lost 6 bases, and 6 bases had no gene match. The CDR3 extends over 15 amino acids. This chain's CDR3 is CASRESGASTDTQYF. The CDR3 coding sequence is TGCGCCAGCAGGGAAAGCGGGGCTAGCACAGATACGCAGTATTTT.

The genes are TRBV30 and TRBJ2-7; maybe TRBD1 (6 bases). The DNA end favors TRBJ2-5, so the J call may be wrong. The CDR3 runs to 13 residues. Germline CDR1 and CDR2: GTSNPN and SVGIG (reference sequence). The CDR3: CAWSVQGLETQYF. The CDR3 region has the DNA TGTGCCTGGAGTGTACAGGGATTGGAGACCCAGTACTTC.

This clonotype was seen a few times. In DNA, the CDR3 is TGTGCCAGCAGCGCTAAAGGGAGGAGAGGGGCCAACGTCCTGACTTTC. This sequence encodes CASSAKGRRGANVLTF. V gene TRBV9 combines with J gene TRBJ2-6; a weak D match, TRBD2 (6 bases). Trimming took off 3 bases at V and 4 bases at J, with 14 bases between the two ends. CDR1 and CDR2 from the germline V gene are SGDLS and YYNGEE. The CDR3 totals 16 residues.

This chain links TRBV6-5 with TRBJ1-2; no definite D call. V was shortened by 6 bases and J by 8 bases, with 16 bases between the two germline ends. Germline V gene data show CDR1 as MNHEY and CDR2 as SVGAGI. This CDR3 comprises 13 residues. For the CDR3, the DNA is TGTGCCAGCAGCCCCTTAGGAGTGCGCGGCTACACCTTC. Translation gives CASSPLGVRGYTF.

This sequence joins TRBV7-9 and TRBJ2-6, with a weak D call TRBD1 (5 bases). Germline V gene sequence: CDR1 SEHNR, CDR2 FQNEAQ (reference sequence). The CDR3 loop spans 17 amino acids. Deletions cut 4 bases from V and 2 bases from J, with 15 bases between. The CDR3 spells CASSSLLGQPGANVLTF. DNA of the CDR3: TGTGCCAGCAGCTCCCTGCTGGGGCAACCTGGGGCCAACGTCCTGACTTTC.

The CDR3, as DNA: TGTGCCAGCAGCGAGGTTGGGGGGAACACTGAAGCTTTCTTT. Translating it yields CASSEVGGNTEAFF. The chain has TRBV7-9 and TRBJ1-1; TRBD1 might be the D (5 bases). This CDR3 has 14 amino acids. The V gene's germline CDR1 is SEHNR and CDR2 FQNEAQ (reference sequence). V was cut by 5 bases and J by 1 base, with 11 bases left in between.

This clonotype was seen more than once but under ten times. This chain connects TRBV2 to TRBJ1-1, with D maybe TRBD1 (6 bases). CDR1 is SNHLY, CDR2 FYNNEI, per germline. V was pared by 6 bases and J by 1 base, with 12 bases between. The CDR3 sequence is 14 residues long. The CDR3 sequence: CASSGSTGNTEAFF. The CDR3 nucleotides read TGTGCCAGCAGCGGTTCGACAGGGAACACTGAAGCTTTCTTT.

The J gene is TRBJ2-3, the V gene TRBV7-9; D not resolved. Trimming pared 5 bases from V and 1 base from J, leaving 13 bases between. Germline V lookup: CDR1 SEHNR, CDR2 FQNEAQ (reference sequence). This CDR3 is built from 15 residues. The CDR3 sequence is CASSNLGSGTDTQYF. The CDR3 nucleotides are TGTGCCAGCAGCAACCTCGGGTCGGGCACAGATACGCAGTATTTT. The full variable domain, with the rest looked up from reference TRBV7-9 and TRBJ2-3, is DTGVSQNPRHKITKRGQNVTFRCDPISEHNRLYWYRQTLGQGPEFLTYFQNEAQLEKSRLLSDRFSAERPKGSFSTLEIQRTEQGDSAMYLCASSNLGSGTDTQYFGPGTRLTVL.

V gene TRBV5-1 combines with J gene TRBJ2-5, with 16 positions matching TRBD2. Germline assignment: CDR1 SGHRS and CDR2 YFSETQ. V gave up 7 bases and J gave up 4 bases; unmatched junction bases: 4. The CDR3 totals 15 residues. CDR3 coding DNA: TGCGCCAGCGGGACTAGCGGGGGGGCCACAGAGACCCAGTACTTC. It specifies CASGTSGGATETQYF.